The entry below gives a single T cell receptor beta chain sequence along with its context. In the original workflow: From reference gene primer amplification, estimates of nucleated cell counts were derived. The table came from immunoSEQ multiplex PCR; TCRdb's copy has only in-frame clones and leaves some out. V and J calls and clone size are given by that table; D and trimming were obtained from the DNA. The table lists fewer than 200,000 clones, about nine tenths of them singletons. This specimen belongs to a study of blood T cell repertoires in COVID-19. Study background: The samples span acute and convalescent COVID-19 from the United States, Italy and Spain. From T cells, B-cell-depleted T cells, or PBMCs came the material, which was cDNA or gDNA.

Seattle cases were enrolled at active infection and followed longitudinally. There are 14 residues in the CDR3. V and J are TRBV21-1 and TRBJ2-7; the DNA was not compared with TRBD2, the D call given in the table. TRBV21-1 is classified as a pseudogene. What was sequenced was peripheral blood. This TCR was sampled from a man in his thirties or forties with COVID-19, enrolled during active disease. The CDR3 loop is CASSPWRNPGVGYF. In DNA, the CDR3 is TGTGCCAGCAGCCCGTGGAGGAACCCGGGTGTCGGATACTTC.